This T cell receptor (beta chain) was sequenced during a study of patients and donors after allogeneic stem cell transplantation. Per germline, CDR1 LGHNA and CDR2 YSLEER. This CDR3 comprises 13 residues. Trimming pared 0 bases from V and 6 bases from J, leaving 7 bases between. The sample holds a few counts of this clonotype. One entry per CDR3 protein results from TCRdb running MiXCR on the RT-PCR reads. The table records tens of thousands of distinct CDR3 sequences, roughly 52% of them present only once. The receptor was isolated from a human donor who was either an allogeneic HSCT recipient or a stem cell or donor lymphocyte infusion donor (not recorded which). It is not recorded whose cells these are; they may come from a transplant donor. The sequenced sample consisted of blood, either unsorted or a sorted T cell fraction (not recorded which). The V call is TRBV4-3, the J call TRBJ2-3; D gene unclear. CDR3 DNA sequence: TGCGCCAGCAGCCAAGATGTCGGGGATACGCAGTATTTT. Translating it yields CASSQDVGDTQYF.